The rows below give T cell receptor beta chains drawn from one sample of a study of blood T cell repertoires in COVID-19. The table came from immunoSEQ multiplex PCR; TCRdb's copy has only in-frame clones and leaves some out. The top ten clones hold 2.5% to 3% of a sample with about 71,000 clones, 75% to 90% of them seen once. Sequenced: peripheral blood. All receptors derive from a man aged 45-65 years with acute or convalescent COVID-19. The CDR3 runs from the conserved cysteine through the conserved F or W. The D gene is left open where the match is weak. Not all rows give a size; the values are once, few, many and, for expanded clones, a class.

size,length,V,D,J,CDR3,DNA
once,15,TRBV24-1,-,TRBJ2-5,CATSDPSTGQETQYF,TGTGCCACCAGTGACCCGTCGACGGGTCAAGAGACCCAGTACTTC
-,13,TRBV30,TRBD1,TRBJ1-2,CAWSRDRANGYTF,TGTGCCTGGAGTCGGGACAGGGCCAACGGCTACACCTTC
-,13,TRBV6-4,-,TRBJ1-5,CASSERSNQPQHF,TGTGCCAGCAGTGAGAGGTCCAATCAGCCCCAGCATTTT
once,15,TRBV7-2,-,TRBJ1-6,CASSSQGQINSPLHF,TGTGCCAGCAGCTCACAGGGTCAAATAAATTCACCCCTCCACTTT
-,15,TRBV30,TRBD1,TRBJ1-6,CASTGQGLDNSPLHF,TGTGCCTCGACGGGACAGGGCCTAGATAATTCACCCCTCCACTTT
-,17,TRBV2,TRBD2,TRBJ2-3,CASSPTGRERSSYTQYF,TGTGCCAGCAGTCCCACTGGGCGGGAGCGATCCTCCTATACGCAGTATTTT
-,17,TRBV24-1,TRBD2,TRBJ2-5,CATSDLAVRGGRETQYF,TGTGCCACCAGTGATTTGGCGGTCCGGGGAGGGCGAGAGACCCAGTACTTC
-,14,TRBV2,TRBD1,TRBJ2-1,CASRAGQGANEQFF,TGTGCCAGCAGGGCGGGACAGGGGGCAAATGAGCAGTTCTTC
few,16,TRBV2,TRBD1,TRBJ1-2,CASSPSGTGRNYGYTF,TGTGCCAGCAGTCCGTCCGGGACAGGAAGGAACTATGGCTACACCTTC
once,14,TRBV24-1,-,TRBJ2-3,CATTLGGPTDTQYF,TGTGCCACAACCCTCGGGGGACCCACAGATACGCAGTATTTT
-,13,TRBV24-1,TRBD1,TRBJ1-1,CATTGQSNTEAFF,TGTGCCACCACGGGACAGTCGAACACTGAAGCTTTCTTT
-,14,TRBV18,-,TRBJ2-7,CASSPPAGQYEQYF,TGTGCCAGCTCACCACCGGCAGGACAATACGAGCAGTACTTC
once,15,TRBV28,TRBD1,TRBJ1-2,CASRVTGGERAGYTF,TGTGCCAGCAGAGTGACAGGGGGCGAGAGGGCTGGCTACACCTTC
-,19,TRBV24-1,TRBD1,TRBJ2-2,CATSAVRDRNNANTGELFF,TGTGCCACCAGTGCTGTCCGGGACAGGAATAACGCGAACACCGGGGAGCTGTTTTTT
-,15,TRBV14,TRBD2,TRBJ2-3,CASSPLAGGGDTQYF,TGTGCCAGCAGCCCTCTAGCGGGAGGGGGAGATACGCAGTATTTT
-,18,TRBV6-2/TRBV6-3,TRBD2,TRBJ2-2,CASSLYLASGRNTGELFF,TGTGCCAGCAGTTTGTATTTGGCTAGCGGGAGAAACACCGGGGAGCTGTTTTTT
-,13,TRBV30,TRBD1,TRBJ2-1,CAWQTGFYNEQFF,TGTGCCTGGCAGACAGGGTTCTACAATGAGCAGTTCTTC
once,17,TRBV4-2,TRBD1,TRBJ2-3,CASSPKPLTGGTDTQYF,TGTGCCAGCAGCCCGAAACCTCTGACAGGGGGCACAGATACGCAGTATTTT
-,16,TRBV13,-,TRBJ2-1,CASSPRWRELSNEQFF,TGTGCCAGCAGCCCCAGGTGGCGGGAATTGAGCAATGAGCAGTTCTTC
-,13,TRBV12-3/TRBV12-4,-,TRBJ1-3,CASSRSSGNTIYF,TGTGCCAGCAGCCGCAGCTCTGGAAACACCATATATTTT
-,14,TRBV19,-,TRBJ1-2,CASIRHREDYGYTF,TGTGCCAGTATTAGGCACAGGGAAGACTATGGCTACACCTTC
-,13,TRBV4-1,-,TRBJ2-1,CASSPTGGNEQFF,TGCGCCAGCAGCCCCACCGGGGGCAATGAGCAGTTCTTC
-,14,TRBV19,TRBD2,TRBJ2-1,CASQSGTSLNEQFF,TGTGCCAGTCAGTCCGGGACTAGCCTCAATGAGCAGTTCTTC
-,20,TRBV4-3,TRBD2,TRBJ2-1,CASSQGWTRQSSPSWNEQFF,TGCGCCAGCAGCCAAGGATGGACTAGACAGTCATCGCCGTCCTGGAATGAGCAGTTCTTC
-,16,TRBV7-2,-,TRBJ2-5,CASSLSGTVVKETQYF,TGTGCCAGCAGCCTTAGCGGCACTGTCGTCAAAGAGACCCAGTACTTC
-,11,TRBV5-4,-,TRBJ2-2,CATRGTGELFF,TGTGCCACAAGGGGGACCGGGGAGCTGTTTTTT
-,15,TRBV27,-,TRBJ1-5,CASSWGRYSNQPQHF,TGTGCCAGCAGTTGGGGCCGGTATAGCAATCAGCCCCAGCATTTT
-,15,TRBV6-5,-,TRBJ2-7,CASSYSGGGSYEQYF,TGTGCCAGCAGTTACTCGGGAGGGGGCTCCTACGAGCAGTACTTC
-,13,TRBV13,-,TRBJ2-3,CASSLESVDTQYF,TGTGCCAGCAGCTTAGAGAGCGTGGATACGCAGTATTTT
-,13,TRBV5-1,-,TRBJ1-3,CASTQGSGNTIYF,TGCGCCAGCACACAGGGCTCTGGAAACACCATATATTTT
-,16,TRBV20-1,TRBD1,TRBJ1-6,CSASSTGDSYNSPLHF,TGCAGTGCTAGTTCTACAGGGGACTCCTATAATTCACCCCTCCACTTT
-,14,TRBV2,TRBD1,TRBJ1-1,CASKWDRGVTEAFF,TGTGCCAGCAAATGGGACAGGGGGGTCACTGAAGCTTTCTTT
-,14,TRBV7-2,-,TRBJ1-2,CASSLGGRNYGYTF,TGTGCCAGCAGCTTAGGGGGCCGTAACTATGGCTACACCTTC
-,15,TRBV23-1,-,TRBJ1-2,CASTQRGGKGDGYTF,TGCGCCAGCACCCAGAGGGGGGGGAAAGGGGATGGCTACACCTTC
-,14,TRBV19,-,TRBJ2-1,CASSPRSSYNEQFF,TGTGCCAGTAGTCCGCGGAGCTCCTACAATGAGCAGTTCTTC
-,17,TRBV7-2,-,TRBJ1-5,CASSLVGSTDSNQPQHF,TGTGCCAGCAGCTTAGTCGGCTCGACTGATAGCAATCAGCCCCAGCATTTT
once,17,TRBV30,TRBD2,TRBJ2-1,CAWSGLAGGSSYNEQFF,TGTGCCTGGAGTGGGCTAGCGGGAGGGAGCTCCTACAATGAGCAGTTCTTC
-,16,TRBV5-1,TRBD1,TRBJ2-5,CASQKTGTAYQETQYF,TGCGCCAGCCAGAAAACCGGGACAGCCTACCAAGAGACCCAGTACTTC
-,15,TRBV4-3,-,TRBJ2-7,CASSQAFGQSYEQYF,TGCGCCAGCAGCCAGGCCTTCGGACAGTCCTACGAGCAGTACTTC
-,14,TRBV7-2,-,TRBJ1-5,CASSLSLSNQPQHF,TGTGCCAGCAGCTTATCTCTTAGCAATCAGCCCCAGCATTTT
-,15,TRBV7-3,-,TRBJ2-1,CASSFQGSPYNEQFF,TGTGCCAGCAGCTTCCAGGGGTCACCGTACAATGAGCAGTTCTTC
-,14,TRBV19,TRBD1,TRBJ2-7,CATQQDRVSYEQYF,TGTGCCACCCAACAGGACAGGGTTTCCTACGAGCAGTACTTC
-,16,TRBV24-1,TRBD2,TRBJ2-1,CATSDRAGGSYNEQFF,TGTGCCACCAGTGACCGAGCGGGAGGAAGTTACAATGAGCAGTTCTTC
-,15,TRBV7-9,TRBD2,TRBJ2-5,CASSLAAGGSETQYF,TGTGCCAGCAGCTTAGCAGCGGGAGGGTCAGAGACCCAGTACTTC
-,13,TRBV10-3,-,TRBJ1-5,CAISPLLSQPQHF,TGTGCCATCAGTCCGCTACTTAGTCAGCCCCAGCATTTT
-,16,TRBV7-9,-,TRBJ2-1,CASSPGGPEGYNEQFF,TGTGCCAGCAGCCCCGGGGGACCAGAGGGGTACAATGAGCAGTTCTTC
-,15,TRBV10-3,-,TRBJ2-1,CAIRPGDHLVPYQFF,TGTGCCATCAGGCCGGGAGATCATCTCGTTCCCTATCAGTTCTTC
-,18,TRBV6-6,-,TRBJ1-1,CASSPRGTLQVLNTEAFF,TGTGCCAGCAGTCCGCGTGGGACACTCCAAGTCCTTAACACTGAAGCTTTCTTT
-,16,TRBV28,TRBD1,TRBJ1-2,CASSLLVPRDSYGYTF,TGTGCCAGCAGTTTATTGGTCCCCAGGGACAGCTATGGCTACACCTTC
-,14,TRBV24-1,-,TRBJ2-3,CATGLGGSTDTQYF,TGTGCCACCGGATTAGGGGGAAGCACAGATACGCAGTATTTT
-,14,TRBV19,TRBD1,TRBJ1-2,CASSRQGPSYGYTF,TGTGCCAGTAGCAGACAGGGACCAAGCTATGGCTACACCTTC